A single sample is the source of the 14 T cell receptor beta chains below, sequenced in a study of blood T cell repertoires in COVID-19. Libraries were prepared by immunoSEQ multiplex PCR; TCRdb keeps only in-frame clonotypes and omits some of them. In the table there are about 160,000 clones, 80% to 90% of which are singletons. Sequencing was performed on peripheral blood. The receptor set was obtained from a man between 65 and 85 years old with acute or convalescent COVID-19.

Concerning this clone: Possible read error: a much larger clone is one base away. Other DNA sequences in the sample encode the same CDR3. The J gene is TRBJ2-7, the V gene TRBV7-9, with D maybe TRBD2 (7 bases). The germline V gene has CDR1 SEHNR and CDR2 FQNEAQ (reference sequence). V lost 5 bases and J lost 0, with 17 bases in between. The CDR3 is 16 residues long. The CDR3 DNA follows: TGTGCCAGCAGCGCACTGGGGGGGGGCCGCTCCTACGAGCAGTACTTC. Translating gives CASSALGGGRSYEQYF.

This clone appeared a few times. The chain combines TRBV10-2 with TRBJ2-7; 7 nucleotides line up with TRBD1. The CDR3 extends over 15 amino acids. Trimming took 3 bases from V and 2 from J; bases not matched to a gene: 7. CDR1 is WSHSY and CDR2 is SAAADI in the germline V gene. CDR3 region: CASSDPTGLPYEQYF. The DNA for the CDR3 is TGCGCCAGCAGTGACCCGACAGGGCTCCCCTACGAGCAGTACTTC.

This clone was observed a single time. The chain employs TRBV11-2 and TRBJ2-3, with TRBD2 matching over 7 bases. The germline V gene has CDR1 SGHAT and CDR2 FQNNGV. The V and J ends lost 0 bases and 4 bases, in that order; junction bases with no gene match: 7. This CDR3 has 16 amino acids. The CDR3 DNA follows: TGTGCCAGCAGCTTAGAGGGGAGGGGCTTCCCAGATACGCAGTATTTT. Residues: CASSLEGRGFPDTQYF.

This clone was observed at least ten times. The chain recombines TRBV27 with TRBJ1-1, with D perhaps matching TRBD1 (5 bases). Trimming shortened V by 2 bases and J by 5 bases, and 12 bases separated the two germline ends. The CDR3 is made up of 14 amino acids. Germline V gene lookup returns CDR1 MNHEY and CDR2 SMNVEV (reference sequence). The CDR3 is CASSLIGGVTEAFF. In DNA form, the CDR3 reads TGTGCCAGCAGTTTAATCGGGGGGGTAACTGAAGCTTTCTTT.

The chain combines TRBV28 with TRBJ2-7, with D possibly matching TRBD2 (5 bases). The germline V gene encodes CDR1 MDHEN and CDR2 SYDVKM. CDR3 size: 15 residues. Trimming removed 5 bases from V and 0 bases from J, with 14 bases in between. CDR3 DNA sequence: TGTGCCAGCAGTACTGAAGCGGAGAGCTCCTACGAGCAGTACTTC. It encodes CASSTEAESSYEQYF.

This rearrangement joins TRBV30 to TRBJ1-5; tentatively, D is TRBD1 (5 bases). This CDR3 has 15 residues. Germline CDR1 is GTSNPN and CDR2 is SVGIG (reference sequence). V was trimmed by 4 bases and J by 2 bases, leaving 15 bases between them. CDR3 sequence: CAWTGKGAGNQPQHF. In DNA form, the CDR3 reads TGTGCCTGGACAGGGAAAGGGGCGGGCAATCAGCCCCAGCATTTT.

The chain is built from TRBV19 and TRBJ2-5, with TRBD1 matching over 10 bases. With V trimmed by 5 bases and J by 3 bases, 3 bases remained unmatched. CDR3 length: 14 amino acids. CDR1 and CDR2 (germline): LNHDA, SQIVND (reference sequence). The DNA of the CDR3 is TGTGCCAGTAGTGCGGGACAGGGGAAAGAGACCCAGTACTTC. Translated: CASSAGQGKETQYF. The whole variable domain, remainder taken from reference TRBV19 and TRBJ2-5, is DGGITQSPKYLFRKEGQNVTLSCEQNLNHDAMYWYRQDPGQGLRLIYYSQIVNDFQKGDIAEGYSVSREKKESFPLTVTSAQKNPTAFYLCASSAGQGKETQYFGPGTRLLVL.

The V and J genes are TRBV2 and TRBJ2-7; the D is unclear. Trimming cost V 6 bases and J 2 bases, with 20 bases left between them. Germline loops: CDR1 SNHLY, CDR2 FYNNEI. The CDR3 runs 16 residues. The CDR3 DNA sequence: TGTGCCAGCAGAGAGGATCGTAGATCTCCACCCTACGAGCAGTACTTC. This gives the protein CASREDRRSPPYEQYF.

The rearrangement links TRBV19 to TRBJ1-4; 9 bases agree with TRBD1. V dropped 5 bases and J dropped 5; count of bases not matched to a gene: 3. The CDR3 runs to 14 residues. Germline loops: CDR1 LNHDA, CDR2 SQIVND (reference sequence). CDR3 DNA: TGTGCCAGTAGTGCCGACAGGGGGAATGAAAAACTGTTTTTT. Amino acids: CASSADRGNEKLFF.

The V and J genes are TRBV7-2 and TRBJ1-3; possibly TRBD1 for D (6 bases). CDR1 is SGHTA and CDR2 is FQGNSA in the germline V gene. CDR3 size: 15 residues. The germline V and J ends were trimmed by 5 bases and 0 bases, with 11 bases remaining between them. Here the CDR3 DNA reads TGTGCCAGCAGCATCAGGGGCTTCTCTGGAAACACCATATATTTT. This translates into CASSIRGFSGNTIYF.

This chain links TRBV7-9 with TRBJ1-4; D possibly corresponds to TRBD1 (5 bases). CDR1 and CDR2 from the germline V gene are SEHNR and FQNEAQ (reference sequence). This CDR3 has 15 residues. Trimming removed 5 bases from V and 0 bases from J, with 10 bases in between. CDR3: CASSPPTATNEKLFF. The CDR3 DNA is TGTGCCAGCAGCCCTCCGACAGCAACTAATGAAAAACTGTTTTTT.

The gene calls are TRBV5-1 and TRBJ1-1; possible D gene TRBD1, 5 bases. The length of the CDR3 is 14 residues. V lost 1 base and J 2 bases, leaving 9 bases between the germline ends. Germline values: CDR1 SGHRS, CDR2 YFSETQ. CDR3 in DNA: TGCGCCAGCAGCTTGCGCCAGGGCAACACTGAAGCTTTCTTT. It yields the protein CASSLRQGNTEAFF.

J is TRBJ2-1 and V is TRBV6-2 or TRBV6-3, with 7 bases identical to TRBD2. The V gene's germline CDR1 is MNHEY and CDR2 SVGEGT. CDR3 size: 13 residues. Germline trimming cut 4 bases from V and 13 bases from J; bases unmatched to any gene: 10. The CDR3 coding sequence is TGTGCCAGCAGTTCTCGTGGGGCTAGCGGACAGTTCTTC. Translation: CASSSRGASGQFF.

V usage is TRBV9 and J usage is TRBJ2-7; the D gene is possibly TRBD2 (5 bases). CDR1 and CDR2 (germline): SGDLS, YYNGEE. This CDR3 is 13 amino acids long. V lost 3 bases and J lost 6, with 13 bases in between. CDR3 bases: TGTGCCAGCAGCGCGCTCGGGGTTTCCGAGCAGTACTTC. As protein: CASSALGVSEQYF.